The 2 T cell receptor beta chains below come from one sample, sequenced in a study of beta chain features in type 1 diabetes (dated by TCRdb to the late 2010s). Points the paper makes about the study in general: A moderate but significant shortening of TCRB CDR3 length was observed in type 1 diabetes patients in all four CD4+ subsets.

Their specific antigens are unknown. The library was obtained by the immunoSEQ multiplex PCR assay. The entire isolated RNA was reverse transcribed using the High Capacity cDNA Reverse Transcription Kit, and thus expressed TCRB transcripts were sequenced. In its TCRdb copy, this immuneACCESS table keeps in-frame sequences only and misses some clones. Where compared with another copy, unresolved V genes explain less than half of these, and the others have no known cause. The table for this sample lists just over 25,000 clones; 49% of them were counted only once. The biggest ten clones account for 0.3% of the sample. The sequencing input was stem cell memory CD4+ T cells from blood. The intended sense of this specimen's cell subset or site label: stem cell-like memory CD4+ T cells. The receptors here all came from a man younger than 45 with type 1 diabetes.

This clone was seen a handful of times. This chain connects TRBV18 to TRBJ2-5; a weak D match, TRBD2 (5 bases). This CDR3 has 14 residues. Deletions cut 2 bases from V and 4 bases from J, with 11 bases between. The germline V gene has CDR1 KGHSH and CDR2 LQKENI. The CDR3 region is CASSPYEEAETQYF. CDR3 in DNA: TGTGCCAGCTCACCATATGAGGAGGCAGAGACCCAGTACTTC. Looking up the rest from reference TRBV18 and TRBJ2-5 gives the full variable domain: NAGVMQNPRHLVRRRGQEARLRCSPMKGHSHVYWYRQLPEEGLKFMVYLQKENIIDESGMPKERFSAEFPKEGPSILRIQQVVRGDSAAYFCASSPYEEAETQYFGPGTRLLVL.

The chain is built from TRBV6-5 and TRBJ2-7; the D gene is possibly TRBD2 (6 bases). V lost 6 bases to trimming and J lost 3 bases, with 12 bases between them. Germline CDR1 reads MNHEY; CDR2 reads SVGAGI. The CDR3 runs 13 residues. Here the CDR3 reads CASRPPGVYEQYF. Here the CDR3 DNA reads TGTGCCAGCAGACCCCCGGGAGTCTACGAGCAGTACTTC.